What follows are 19 T cell receptor beta chains derived from one specimen sequenced in a study of T cell responses to AZD1222 COVID-19 vaccine. Using immunoSEQ multiplex PCR, the repertoire was profiled, and TCRdb retains in-frame clones only, with some absent. The sample contains 130,000 or so clones, roughly 88% of which appear only once. The source material was peripheral blood, sampled 28 days after the second AZD1222 dose. The receptors were sampled from an adult who received the AZD1222 COVID-19 vaccine.

This clone was recorded only once. V usage is TRBV12-3 or TRBV12-4 and J usage is TRBJ2-5, with D uncertain. V was clipped by 0 bases and J by 7 bases, with 6 bases between them. This CDR3 region has 12 residues. CDR3 bases: TGTGCCAGCAGTTTAGCGGATAGGACCCAGTACTTC. Its protein is CASSLADRTQYF.

The chain uses TRBV30 and TRBJ2-2; the D is unclear. CDR1 is GTSNPN and CDR2 is SVGIG in the germline V gene (reference sequence). V lost 8 bases to trimming and J lost 6 bases, with 13 bases between them. This CDR3 is built from 12 residues. The CDR3 region is CAGHARSGELFF. CDR3 DNA sequence: TGTGCCGGCCATGCCAGGTCCGGGGAGCTGTTTTTT. The complete variable domain, with remaining parts taken from reference TRBV30 and TRBJ2-2, reads SQTIHQWPATLVQPVGSPLSLECTVEGTSNPNLYWYRQAAGRGLQLLFYSVGIGQISSEVPQNLSASRPQDRQFILSSKKLLLSDSGFYLCAGHARSGELFFGEGSRLTVL.

V and J are TRBV19 and TRBJ1-5; perhaps TRBD1 as D (6 bases). CDR3 length equals 13 residues. Trimming cost V 6 bases and J 2 bases, with 8 bases left between them. CDR1 LNHDA and CDR2 SQIVND come from the germline V gene (reference sequence). CDR3 coding DNA: TGTGCCAGTAGCAGGGGCGGCAATCAGCCCCAGCATTTT. This encodes CASSRGGNQPQHF. Supplemented by reference TRBV19 and TRBJ1-5, the full variable domain reads DGGITQSPKYLFRKEGQNVTLSCEQNLNHDAMYWYRQDPGQGLRLIYYSQIVNDFQKGDIAEGYSVSREKKESFPLTVTSAQKNPTAFYLCASSRGGNQPQHFGDGTRLSIL.

The V call is TRBV5-1, the J call TRBJ2-5, with 12 bases matching TRBD2. The trim removed 0 bases at V and 0 bases at J, leaving 3 bases unmatched. CDR1 and CDR2 from the germline V gene are SGHRS and YFSETQ. The CDR3 length is 17 residues. Here the CDR3 DNA reads TGCGCCAGCAGCTTGGGTCGGACTAGCGGGGACCAAGAGACCCAGTACTTC. It translates to CASSLGRTSGDQETQYF.

The chain carries TRBV2 and TRBJ1-6; tentatively, D is TRBD1 (5 bases). There are 15 residues in the CDR3. The germline V gene has CDR1 SNHLY and CDR2 FYNNEI. Trimming pared 6 bases from V and 3 bases from J, leaving 12 bases between. The CDR3 bases are TGTGCCAGCAGCATCCAGGGCATCTATAATTCACCCCTCCACTTT. Protein product: CASSIQGIYNSPLHF.

The chain employs TRBV28 and TRBJ1-6; 7 bases fit TRBD1. The CDR3 totals 13 residues. Germline CDR1 is MDHEN and CDR2 is SYDVKM. The ends lost 7 bases at V and 7 bases at J; junction bases unmatched: 4. This CDR3 is CASTDRANSPLHF. Here the CDR3 DNA reads TGTGCCAGCACCGACAGGGCAAATTCACCCCTCCACTTT.

This clone occurred once. The chain combines TRBV19 with TRBJ2-7, with TRBD2 matching 10 bases. Trimming removed 3 bases from V and 7 bases from J; junction bases left unmatched: 9. The CDR3 extends over 15 amino acids. Germline CDR1 is LNHDA and CDR2 is SQIVND (reference sequence). In DNA, the CDR3 is TGTGCCAGTAGTATTGCGGCTAGCGGGGGAGGTGAGCAGTACTTC. This gives the protein CASSIAASGGGEQYF.

This chain uses TRBV18 with TRBJ1-1; D might be TRBD1 (5 bases). This CDR3 spans 15 amino acids. Between the trimmed V and J ends, which lost 6 bases and 2 bases, there was a span of 16 bases. Germline V lookup: CDR1 KGHSH, CDR2 LQKENI. CDR3 in amino acids: CASSPNGDSNTEAFF. Written as DNA, the CDR3 is TGTGCCAGCTCGCCTAACGGAGACAGTAACACTGAAGCTTTCTTT. Using reference TRBV18 and TRBJ1-1 for the parts outside the CDR3, the full variable domain is NAGVMQNPRHLVRRRGQEARLRCSPMKGHSHVYWYRQLPEEGLKFMVYLQKENIIDESGMPKERFSAEFPKEGPSILRIQQVVRGDSAAYFCASSPNGDSNTEAFFGQGTRLTVV.

The chain has TRBV19 and TRBJ1-1, with 8 bases lining up with TRBD1. Trimming cost V 5 bases and J 1 base; bases outside gene matches: 3. The CDR3 loop spans 14 amino acids. The V gene's germline CDR1 is LNHDA and CDR2 SQIVND (reference sequence). The CDR3 is CASSPGQGNTEAFF. The CDR3 DNA follows: TGTGCCAGTAGTCCAGGACAGGGGAACACTGAAGCTTTCTTT.

The chain uses TRBV19 and TRBJ1-4; 7 positions agree with TRBD1. Germline lookup yields CDR1 LNHDA and CDR2 SQIVND (reference sequence). The CDR3 is 14 amino acids. J was trimmed by 5 bases and V by 5 bases; bases with no gene match: 5. CDR3 in amino acids: CASSPGQANEKLFF. Here the CDR3 DNA reads TGTGCCAGTAGTCCTGGACAGGCAAATGAAAAACTGTTTTTT. Full variable domain (remainder filled in from reference TRBV19 and TRBJ1-4): DGGITQSPKYLFRKEGQNVTLSCEQNLNHDAMYWYRQDPGQGLRLIYYSQIVNDFQKGDIAEGYSVSREKKESFPLTVTSAQKNPTAFYLCASSPGQANEKLFFGSGTQLSVL.

The genes are TRBV11-2 and TRBJ1-5; D unclear. The CDR3 runs to 13 residues. V dropped 1 base and J dropped 6 bases, with 7 bases sitting between them. The germline gives CDR1 SGHAT, CDR2 FQNNGV. DNA for the CDR3: TGTGCCAGCAGCTTAGGGCCTTCTCAGCCCCAGCATTTT. It codes for CASSLGPSQPQHF.

The V gene is TRBV5-1, the J gene TRBJ2-5; 9 bases map to TRBD1. The CDR3 runs to 16 residues. With V trimmed by 0 bases and J by 4 bases, 7 bases remained unmatched. Germline V lookup: CDR1 SGHRS, CDR2 YFSETQ. CDR3 DNA: TGCGCCAGCAGCTTGGGCCGACAGGGGGTGGGAGAGACCCAGTACTTC. Translating it yields CASSLGRQGVGETQYF. Looking up the rest from reference TRBV5-1 and TRBJ2-5 gives the full variable domain: KAGVTQTPRYLIKTRGQQVTLSCSPISGHRSVSWYQQTPGQGLQFLFEYFSETQRNKGNFPGRFSGRQFSNSRSEMNVSTLELGDSALYLCASSLGRQGVGETQYFGPGTRLLVL.

V gene TRBV2 combines with J gene TRBJ2-1; 9 nucleotides agree with TRBD2. The CDR3 runs 14 residues. With V trimmed by 3 bases and J by 9 bases, 6 bases remained unmatched. Germline CDR1 SNHLY, CDR2 FYNNEI. CDR3 DNA sequence: TGTGCCAGCAGTGAGAGCGGGAGGAAGGGTGAGCAGTTCTTC. Translation: CASSESGRKGEQFF.

There are a few counts of this clone. This sequence joins TRBV25-1 and TRBJ1-1; TRBD1 aligns across 8 bases. V lost 7 bases to trimming and J lost 6 bases; unmatched junction nucleotides: 10. This CDR3 comprises 14 residues. The V gene's germline CDR1 is MGHDK and CDR2 SYGVNS. The CDR3 loop is CASTKGQARSEAFF. CDR3 nucleotide sequence: TGTGCCAGCACCAAGGGACAGGCCAGATCTGAAGCTTTCTTT.

V and J are TRBV5-6 and TRBJ2-7, with D unresolved. The germline CDR1 and CDR2 sequences are SGHDT and YYEEEE. The CDR3 sequence is 14 residues long. Trimming removed 0 bases at V and 0 bases at J, with 7 bases between. CDR3 in DNA: TGTGCCAGCAGCTTGGGCTATGACTCCTACGAGCAGTACTTC. This gives the protein CASSLGYDSYEQYF.

The chain combines TRBV7-2 with TRBJ1-2, with 8 bases matching TRBD1. The V gene's germline CDR1 is SGHTA and CDR2 FQGNSA. The CDR3 is 16 amino acids. J was trimmed by 6 bases and V by 0 bases; bases with no gene match: 9. The CDR3 nucleotides read TGTGCCAGCAGCTTAGCGGACCAGGGGGCGCCGGATGGCTACACCTTC. Its protein product is CASSLADQGAPDGYTF.

J is TRBJ1-1 and V is TRBV5-1; 8 nucleotides agree with TRBD1. Germline loops: CDR1 SGHRS, CDR2 YFSETQ. CDR3 length: 15 amino acids. V lost 5 bases, J lost 1 base, and 7 bases stayed unmatched. Written as DNA, the CDR3 is TGCGCCAGCAGTCGACAGGGGACCGAGAACACTGAAGCTTTCTTT. It yields the protein CASSRQGTENTEAFF.

The chain uses TRBV5-1 and TRBJ1-1, with 8 bases matching TRBD1. After removal of 0 bases from V and 1 base from J, the junction contained 2 bases not matched to a gene. In germline, CDR1 is SGHRS, CDR2 YFSETQ. The CDR3 spans 15 residues. The CDR3 loop reads CASSLGGTGNTEAFF. The CDR3 nucleotides are TGCGCCAGCAGCTTGGGGGGGACAGGGAACACTGAAGCTTTCTTT.

The rearrangement links TRBV18 to TRBJ1-1, with a tentative D call TRBD1 (5 bases). V lost 3 bases and J lost 3, with 8 bases in between. The CDR3 totals 13 residues. CDR1 is KGHSH, CDR2 LQKENI, per germline. CDR3 sequence (DNA): TGTGCCAGCTCACCTGACAGCTACACTGAAGCTTTCTTT. It translates to CASSPDSYTEAFF.